The 11 T cell receptor beta chains listed next were all sequenced from one sample in a study of shared clonotypes between healthy human individuals. Generated by immunoSEQ multiplex PCR, the TCRdb table keeps only in-frame clones and is missing some. The data show about 590,000 clones, 95% seen once. Naive-designated CD8 cells lacked CD45RO, were positively enriched for CCR7, and omitted terminally differentiated effector memory CD45RA+ cells. The sequencing sample was made of naive CD8+ T cells sorted from blood. The source is a woman aged 25 to 45 in good health.

The chain recombines TRBV28 with TRBJ2-3; no firm D call. The CDR3 is made up of 12 amino acids. Per germline, CDR1 MDHEN and CDR2 SYDVKM. The V end lost 6 bases, the J end lost 8 bases, and 12 bases lay between the germline ends. The CDR3 reads CASSTGFSTQYF. The CDR3 DNA reads as TGTGCCAGCAGCACGGGTTTTTCTACGCAGTATTTT.

The chain uses TRBV5-1 and TRBJ2-3; 9 bases are a match to TRBD2. Germline V lookup: CDR1 SGHRS, CDR2 YFSETQ. V shed 0 bases, J shed 4 bases, and the junction held 6 bases outside the gene matches. The CDR3 length is 16 residues. CDR3 in amino acids: CASSLEAAGGADTQYF. DNA of the CDR3: TGCGCCAGCAGCTTGGAGGCAGCGGGAGGCGCAGATACGCAGTATTTT.

The chain couples TRBV6-5 to TRBJ2-5; 11 bases align to TRBD1. The J call may be incorrect, as the DNA end agrees better with TRBJ2-7. Germline CDR1 and CDR2: MNHEY and SVGAGI. This CDR3 has 15 residues. CDR3 nucleotide sequence: TGTGCCAGCAGTTACGACGGGACAGGGGGCTACGAGCAGTACTTC. This translates into CASSYDGTGGYEQYF.

The V and J genes are TRBV27 and TRBJ2-7, with 9 positions matching TRBD1. CDR1 and CDR2 from the germline V gene are MNHEY and SMNVEV (reference sequence). V was clipped by 7 bases and J by 3 bases; unmatched bases: 10. The CDR3 is made up of 15 amino acids. CDR3 sequence (DNA): TGTGCCAGCACCAACGTCGGGACAGGGAACTACGAGCAGTACTTC. This encodes CASTNVGTGNYEQYF.

In the case of this clone: Its ends do not fully match the called genes, so a read error is possible. The chain couples TRBV5-6 to TRBJ2-7; 7 nucleotides match TRBD1. This CDR3 region has 13 residues. CDR1 SGHDT and CDR2 YYEEEE come from the germline V gene. The chain's CDR3 is CASSLGGGGGQDF. DNA of the CDR3: TGTGCCAGCAGCTTGGGAGGGGGCGGCGGTCAAGACTTC.

This CDR3 reads CASSLSAYEQYF. For the CDR3, the DNA is TGTGCCAGCAGCTTATCTGCCTACGAGCAGTACTTC. V and J are TRBV11-2 and TRBJ2-7; no clear D. Looked up from germline, CDR1 is SGHAT and CDR2 is FQNNGV. V was shortened by 2 bases and J by 2 bases, with 4 bases between the two germline ends. The CDR3 spans 12 residues.

The gene calls are TRBV19 and TRBJ2-7; D is unresolved. V lost 7 bases and J lost 1, with 14 bases in between. There are 14 residues in the CDR3. CDR1 and CDR2 from the germline V gene are LNHDA and SQIVND (reference sequence). CDR3 sequence: CASTAAGFSYEQYF. The CDR3 DNA reads TGTGCCAGTACCGCGGCAGGATTTTCCTACGAGCAGTACTTC.

The V gene is TRBV6-5, the J gene TRBJ2-3; D call uncertain. From germline, CDR1 is MNHEY and CDR2 SVGAGI. Trimming took 6 bases from V and 2 from J, leaving 9 bases between them. The CDR3 has 13 amino acids. CDR3 sequence reads: CASSPVVTDTQYF. The DNA of the CDR3 is TGTGCCAGCAGCCCCGTAGTCACAGATACGCAGTATTTT.

V is TRBV21-1 and J is TRBJ1-2. TRBV21-1 counts as a pseudogene. The CDR3 is 14 amino acids. The CDR3 is CASSNHDGNYGYTF. For the CDR3, the DNA is TGTGCCAGCAGCAACCACGACGGGAACTATGGCTACACCTTC.

Regarding this clone: This sample also contains other DNA sequences that code for the same CDR3. V and J are TRBV27 and TRBJ1-5, with D possibly TRBD1 on 6 matching bases. Germline V CDR1 and CDR2: MNHEY, SMNVEV (reference sequence). The CDR3 extends over 14 amino acids. The V end lost 2 bases, the J end lost 3 bases, and 8 bases lay between the germline ends. The CDR3 DNA reads TGTGCCAGCAGTTTAGGGGGGCCCAATCAGCCCCAGCATTTT. The encoded protein is CASSLGGPNQPQHF.

The sample holds a few counts of this clone. The rearrangement links TRBV5-6 to TRBJ2-6; D perhaps matches TRBD1 (5 bases). Trimming removed 4 bases from V and 0 bases from J, with 14 bases in between. CDR1 is SGHDT and CDR2 is YYEEEE in the germline V gene. The CDR3 loop spans 17 amino acids. The CDR3 region is CASSPSPTASGANVLTF. CDR3 nucleotide sequence: TGTGCCAGCAGCCCCTCACCGACAGCCTCTGGGGCCAACGTCCTGACTTTC.